A selection of T cell receptor beta chains follows, all from one sample in a study of Ad26.COV2.S vaccination and SARS-CoV-2 variants. Produced via immunoSEQ multiplex PCR; TCRdb's table is partial and in-frame only. Of about 350,000 clones detected, 65% to 90% appear once; the ten largest clones hold approximately 12%. Material: peripheral blood, obtained in a trial of Ad26.COV2.S vaccine versus placebo. These receptors all stem from a person between 18 and 65 years old who received the Ad26.COV2.S COVID-19 vaccine or a placebo. CDR3s include the opening cysteine and the closing phenylalanine or tryptophan. D genes are given only for firm matches. A clone size is listed for some rows: how often the clone was seen (once, few, many), or a class if it is expanded.

clone_size,v_call,j_call,d_call,cdr3_nt,cdr3_aa
-,TRBV28,TRBJ1-6,-,TGTGCCAGCAGTTTGGGGCCAGGACCCTCTACTTATAATTCACCCCTCCACTTT,CASSLGPGPSTYNSPLHF
-,TRBV6-5,TRBJ1-2,-,TGTGCCAGCAGCCCACAGGGCTATGGCTACACCTTC,CASSPQGYGYTF
-,TRBV28,TRBJ2-5,-,TGTGCCAGCAGGGACCCGGGACGTAGTTCGGAGACCCAGTACTTC,CASRDPGRSSETQYF
-,TRBV27,TRBJ2-3,TRBD2,TGTGCCAGCAGCCCTAAGACTAGCGGGAGATCCCTTACGCAGTATTTT,CASSPKTSGRSLTQYF
once,TRBV7-9,TRBJ2-1,-,TGTGCCAGCAGCCAGAGGGGCGGTAGCTCCTACAATGAGCAGTTCTTC,CASSQRGGSSYNEQFF
-,TRBV4-2,TRBJ1-6,-,TGTGCCAGCGGCGGAAGGGGACGGGCGGCCAATTCACCCCTCCACTTT,CASGGRGRAANSPLHF
-,TRBV27,TRBJ1-4,-,TGTGCCAGCAGGATTGGGGGAGGGGAAAAACTGTTTTTT,CASRIGGGEKLFF
-,TRBV28,TRBJ1-1,-,TGTGCCAGCAGACTCTCGACAGCCAACACTGAAGCTTTCTTT,CASRLSTANTEAFF
-,TRBV5-1,TRBJ2-7,TRBD2,TGCGCCAGCAGCTTGGGAAGCGGGAGACTGAACGAGCAGTACTTC,CASSLGSGRLNEQYF
-,TRBV19,TRBJ2-6,-,TGTGCCAGTAGAAAGGACCCTGGGGCCAACGTCCTGACTTTC,CASRKDPGANVLTF
-,TRBV6-5,TRBJ2-3,TRBD1,TGTGCCAGCACCCGGGACAGGGGACGCACAGATACGCAGTATTTT,CASTRDRGRTDTQYF
-,TRBV7-3,TRBJ2-5,TRBD2,TGTGCCAGCAGCCCTATGGGAGGGACCGAAGAGACCCAGTACTTC,CASSPMGGTEETQYF
-,TRBV19,TRBJ1-1,TRBD1,TGTGCCAGTACCACGACAGGGCTTGCGAACACTGAAGCTTTCTTT,CASTTTGLANTEAFF
-,TRBV3-1/TRBV3-2,TRBJ1-1,-,TGTGCCAGCAGCCAAGGTGTCCAGGGGAACACTGAAGCTTTCTTT,CASSQGVQGNTEAFF
-,TRBV5-1,TRBJ2-3,TRBD2,TGCGCCAGCAGCTCCTACCTTAGCGGGGGCAAGGCAGATACGCAGTATTTT,CASSSYLSGGKADTQYF
-,TRBV28,TRBJ1-5,-,TGTGCCAGCAGTCAAGACGCCTCCAGGGGTGGGAATCAGCCCCAGCATTTT,CASSQDASRGGNQPQHF
-,TRBV6-2/TRBV6-3,TRBJ2-7,-,TGTGCCAGCAGCCCCGGCACTAGCTCTTTGCGGTACTTC,CASSPGTSSLRYF